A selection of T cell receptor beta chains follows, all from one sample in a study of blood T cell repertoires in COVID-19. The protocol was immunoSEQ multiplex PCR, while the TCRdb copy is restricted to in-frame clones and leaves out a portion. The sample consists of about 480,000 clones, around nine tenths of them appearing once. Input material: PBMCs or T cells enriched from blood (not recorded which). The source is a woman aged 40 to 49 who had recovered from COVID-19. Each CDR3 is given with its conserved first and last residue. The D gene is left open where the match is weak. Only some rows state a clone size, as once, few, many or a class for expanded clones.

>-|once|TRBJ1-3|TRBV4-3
CASSQVKGPLYSGNTIYF
TGCGCCAGCAGCCAAGTAAAGGGGCCGTTATACTCTGGAAACACCATATATTTT
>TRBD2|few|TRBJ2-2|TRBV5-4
CASSSAVLGTSGRFGELFF
TGTGCCAGCAGCTCGGCGGTGTTGGGGACTAGCGGGAGGTTCGGGGAGCTGTTTTTT
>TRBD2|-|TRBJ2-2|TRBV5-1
CASSFIAGGPGELFF
TGCGCCAGCAGCTTTATAGCGGGAGGGCCGGGGGAGCTGTTTTTT
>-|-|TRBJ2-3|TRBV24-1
CATSEGGTFTDTQYF
TGTGCCACCAGTGAGGGGGGGACATTCACAGATACGCAGTATTTT
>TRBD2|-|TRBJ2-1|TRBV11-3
CASSQGLAGSIEQFF
TGTGCCAGCAGCCAGGGACTAGCGGGATCTATTGAGCAGTTCTTC
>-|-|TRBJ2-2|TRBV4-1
CASSQEGGGATGELFF
TGCGCCAGCAGCCAAGAGGGTGGCGGGGCCACCGGGGAGCTGTTTTTT
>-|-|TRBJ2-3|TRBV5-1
CASSLGAGTPDTQYF
TGCGCCAGCAGCTTGGGGGCGGGGACCCCAGATACGCAGTATTTT
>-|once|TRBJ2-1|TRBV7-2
CASSNDRGNEQFF
TGTGCCAGCAGCAATGATAGGGGAAATGAGCAGTTCTTC
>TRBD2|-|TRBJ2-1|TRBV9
CASSVEGLAGGNEQFF
TGTGCCAGCAGCGTAGAAGGACTAGCGGGAGGCAATGAGCAGTTCTTC
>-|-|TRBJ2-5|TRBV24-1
CATSDPSSLGRTQYF
TGTGCCACCAGTGATCCCTCAAGCCTAGGGAGGACCCAGTACTTC
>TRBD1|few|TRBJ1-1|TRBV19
CASSIGTVTEAFF
TGTGCCAGTAGTATCGGGACAGTTACTGAAGCTTTCTTT
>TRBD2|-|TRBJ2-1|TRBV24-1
CATSDLGTSGSLNEQFF
TGTGCCACCAGTGATTTAGGGACTAGCGGGAGTTTAAATGAGCAGTTCTTC
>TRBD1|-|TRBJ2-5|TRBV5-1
CASRPGTGKETQYF
TGCGCCAGCAGACCCGGGACAGGGAAAGAGACCCAGTACTTC
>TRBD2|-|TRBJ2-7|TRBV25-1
CASRTSAGEGAYF
TGTGCCAGCAGGACTAGCGCGGGAGAGGGCGCGTACTTC
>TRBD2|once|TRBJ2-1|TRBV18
CASSPPGGADNEQFF
TGTGCCAGCTCACCCCCCGGGGGGGCGGACAATGAGCAGTTCTTC
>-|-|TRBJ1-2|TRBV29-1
CSVEMVGRDTYGYTF
TGCAGCGTTGAGATGGTTGGACGGGACACGTATGGCTACACCTTC
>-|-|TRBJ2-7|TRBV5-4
CASSLLGPTSEQYF
TGTGCCAGCAGCTTGTTGGGCCCCACGAGCGAGCAGTACTTC
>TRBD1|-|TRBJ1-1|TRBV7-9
CASSSHRGSWGTEAFF
TGTGCCAGCAGCTCACACAGGGGTTCATGGGGCACTGAAGCTTTCTTT
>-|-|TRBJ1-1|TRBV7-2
CASSLGGLPNTEAFF
TGTGCCAGCAGCTTAGGGGGACTGCCGAACACTGAAGCTTTCTTT
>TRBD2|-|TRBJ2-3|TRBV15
CATSSGLAGGPEDTQYF
TGTGCCACCAGCAGCGGACTAGCGGGAGGGCCCGAAGATACGCAGTATTTT
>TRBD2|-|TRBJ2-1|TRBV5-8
CASSLAEEGYNEQFF
TGTGCCAGCAGCCTAGCGGAGGAGGGTTACAATGAGCAGTTCTTC
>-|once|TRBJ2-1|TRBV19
CASSSSRDNHEQFF
TGTGCCAGTAGTTCGTCCCGGGACAACCATGAGCAGTTCTTC
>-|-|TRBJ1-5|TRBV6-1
CASSEIGGSNQPQHF
TGTGCCAGCAGTGAGATCGGGGGAAGCAATCAGCCCCAGCATTTT
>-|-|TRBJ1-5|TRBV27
CASSSTHQPQHF
TGTGCCAGCAGTTCCACTCATCAGCCCCAGCATTTT
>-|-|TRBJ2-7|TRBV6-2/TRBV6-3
CASSYGARYSYEQYF
TGTGCCAGCAGTTATGGAGCTAGATACTCCTACGAGCAGTACTTC
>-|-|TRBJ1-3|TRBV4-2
CASSQDHGRAATTIYF
TGTGCCAGCAGCCAAGATCACGGCAGGGCTGCGACCACCATATATTTT
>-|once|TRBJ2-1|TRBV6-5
CASSIGLNNEQFF
TGTGCCAGCAGCATAGGACTAAACAATGAGCAGTTCTTC
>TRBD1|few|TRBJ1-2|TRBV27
CASSQGQGALGYTF
TGTGCCAGCAGCCAAGGACAGGGGGCGCTTGGCTACACCTTC
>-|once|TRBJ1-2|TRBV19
CASSSRRAEGYGYTF
TGTGCCAGTAGTTCGCGCAGGGCTGAAGGGTATGGCTACACCTTC
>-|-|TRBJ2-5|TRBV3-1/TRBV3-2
CASSQIAQETQYF
TGTGCCAGCAGCCAAATCGCGCAAGAGACCCAGTACTTC
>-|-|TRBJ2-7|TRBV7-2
CASSWGGASYEQYF
TGTGCCAGCAGCTGGGGTGGGGCATCCTACGAGCAGTACTTC
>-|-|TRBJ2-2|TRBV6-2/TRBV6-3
CASSYATQGAGELFF
TGTGCCAGCAGTTACGCAACCCAGGGCGCCGGGGAGCTGTTTTTT
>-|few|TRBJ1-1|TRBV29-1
CSARRGGANTEAFF
TGCAGCGCCAGGCGGGGGGGCGCGAACACTGAAGCTTTCTTT
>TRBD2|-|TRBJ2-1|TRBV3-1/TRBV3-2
CASLLTSGRNNEQFF
TGTGCCAGCCTACTTACTAGCGGGAGGAACAATGAGCAGTTCTTC
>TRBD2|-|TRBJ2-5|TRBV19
CASSLQGRGGWTQYF
TGTGCCAGTAGTCTCCAGGGCCGGGGGGGTTGGACCCAGTACTTC
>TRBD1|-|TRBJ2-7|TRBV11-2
CASRIPGQLAYEQYF
TGTGCCAGCAGGATCCCGGGACAGCTCGCTTACGAGCAGTACTTC
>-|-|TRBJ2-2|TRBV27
CASSLRTGELFF
TGTGCCAGCAGTTTGCGAACCGGGGAGCTGTTTTTT
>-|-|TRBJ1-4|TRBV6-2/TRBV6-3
CASSYSTETLDEKLFF
TGTGCCAGCAGTTACTCGACGGAGACTCTCGATGAAAAACTGTTTTTT
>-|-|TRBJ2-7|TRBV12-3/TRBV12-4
CASSTGFSYEQYF
TGTGCCAGCAGCACAGGTTTCTCCTACGAGCAGTACTTC